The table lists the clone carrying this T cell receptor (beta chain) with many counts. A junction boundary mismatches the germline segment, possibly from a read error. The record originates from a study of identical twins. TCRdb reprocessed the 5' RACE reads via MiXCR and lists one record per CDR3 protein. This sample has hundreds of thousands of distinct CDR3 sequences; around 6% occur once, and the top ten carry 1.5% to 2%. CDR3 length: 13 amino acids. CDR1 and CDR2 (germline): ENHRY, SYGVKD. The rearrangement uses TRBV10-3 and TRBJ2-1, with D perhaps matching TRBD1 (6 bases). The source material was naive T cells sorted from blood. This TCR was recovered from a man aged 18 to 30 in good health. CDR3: CATSGGPYNEQFF. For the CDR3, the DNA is TGTGCCACCAGTGGGGGCCCCTACAATGAGCAGTTCTTC.